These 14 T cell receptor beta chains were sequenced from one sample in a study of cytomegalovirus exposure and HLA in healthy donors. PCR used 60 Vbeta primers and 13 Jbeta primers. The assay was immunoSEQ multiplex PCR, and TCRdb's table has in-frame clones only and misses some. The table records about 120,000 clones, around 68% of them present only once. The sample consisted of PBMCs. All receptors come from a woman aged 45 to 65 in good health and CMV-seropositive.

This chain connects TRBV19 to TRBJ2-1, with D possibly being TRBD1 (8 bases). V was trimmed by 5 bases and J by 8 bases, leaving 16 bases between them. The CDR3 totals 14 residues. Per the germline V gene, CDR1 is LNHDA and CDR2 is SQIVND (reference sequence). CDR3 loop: CASSPRTGRDEQFF. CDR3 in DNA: TGTGCCAGTAGTCCCAGGACAGGGAGGGATGAGCAGTTCTTC. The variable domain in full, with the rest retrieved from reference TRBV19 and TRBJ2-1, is DGGITQSPKYLFRKEGQNVTLSCEQNLNHDAMYWYRQDPGQGLRLIYYSQIVNDFQKGDIAEGYSVSREKKESFPLTVTSAQKNPTAFYLCASSPRTGRDEQFFGPGTRLTVL.

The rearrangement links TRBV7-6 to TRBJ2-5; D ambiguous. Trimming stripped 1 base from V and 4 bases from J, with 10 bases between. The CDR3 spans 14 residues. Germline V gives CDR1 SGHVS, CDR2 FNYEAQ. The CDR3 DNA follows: TGTGCCAGCAGCTTAGGTCCAGTCCCAGAGACCCAGTACTTC. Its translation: CASSLGPVPETQYF.

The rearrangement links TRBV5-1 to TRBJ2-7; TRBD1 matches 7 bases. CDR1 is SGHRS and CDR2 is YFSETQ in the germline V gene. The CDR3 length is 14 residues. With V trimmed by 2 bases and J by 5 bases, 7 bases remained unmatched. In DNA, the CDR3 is TGCGCCAGCAGCTTAACAGGGGCTCCTGACGAGCAGTACTTC. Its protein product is CASSLTGAPDEQYF.

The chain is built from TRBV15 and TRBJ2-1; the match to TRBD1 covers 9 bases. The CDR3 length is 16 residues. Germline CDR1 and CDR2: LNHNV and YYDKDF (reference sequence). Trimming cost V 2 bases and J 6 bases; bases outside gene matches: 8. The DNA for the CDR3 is TGTGCCACCAGCAGACAGCAGGGACAGGGTCGCAATGAGCAGTTCTTC. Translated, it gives CATSRQQGQGRNEQFF.

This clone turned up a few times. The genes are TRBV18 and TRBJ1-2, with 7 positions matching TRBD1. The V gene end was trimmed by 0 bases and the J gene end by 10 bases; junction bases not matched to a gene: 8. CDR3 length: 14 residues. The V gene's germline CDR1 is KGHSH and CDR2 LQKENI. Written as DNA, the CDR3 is TGTGCCAGCTCACCACCGGGACAGAGAAATACCTACACCTTC. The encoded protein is CASSPPGQRNTYTF.

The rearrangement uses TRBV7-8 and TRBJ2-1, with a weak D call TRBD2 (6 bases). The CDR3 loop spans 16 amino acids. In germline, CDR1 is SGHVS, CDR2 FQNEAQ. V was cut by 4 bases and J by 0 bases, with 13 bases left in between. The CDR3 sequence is CASSSGGVGSYNEQFF. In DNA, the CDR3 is TGTGCCAGCAGCTCAGGCGGGGTAGGCTCCTACAATGAGCAGTTCTTC.

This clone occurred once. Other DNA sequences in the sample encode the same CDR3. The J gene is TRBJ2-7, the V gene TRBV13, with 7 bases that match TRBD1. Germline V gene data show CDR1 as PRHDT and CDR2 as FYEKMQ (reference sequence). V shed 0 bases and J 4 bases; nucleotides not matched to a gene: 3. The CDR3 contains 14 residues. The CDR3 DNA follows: TGTGCCAGCAGCTTAGGACAGGGGTTGTACGAGCAGTACTTC. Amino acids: CASSLGQGLYEQYF.

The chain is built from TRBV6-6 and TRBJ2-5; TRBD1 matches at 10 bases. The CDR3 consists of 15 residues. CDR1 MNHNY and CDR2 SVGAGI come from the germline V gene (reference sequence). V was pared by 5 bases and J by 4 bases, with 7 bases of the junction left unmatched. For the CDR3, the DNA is TGTGCCAGCAGTACTCTGGACAGGGGGGGAGAGACCCAGTACTTC. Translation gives CASSTLDRGGETQYF.

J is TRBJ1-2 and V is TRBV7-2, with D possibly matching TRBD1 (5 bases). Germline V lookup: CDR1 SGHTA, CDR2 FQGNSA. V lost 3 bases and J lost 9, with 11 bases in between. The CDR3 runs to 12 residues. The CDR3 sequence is CASSLSGKSYTF. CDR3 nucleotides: TGTGCCAGCAGCTTGTCAGGGAAGAGCTACACCTTC. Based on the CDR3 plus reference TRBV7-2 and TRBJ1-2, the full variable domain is GAGVSQSPSNKVTEKGKDVELRCDPISGHTALYWYRQSLGQGLEFLIYFQGNSAPDKSGLPSDRFSAERTGGSVSTLTIQRTQQEDSAVYLCASSLSGKSYTFGSGTRLTVV.

CDR3 DNA: TGCGCCAGCAGCTTTGACAGTCCGTCCTCTGGAAACACCATATATTTT. It codes for CASSFDSPSSGNTIYF. The chain employs TRBV5-1 and TRBJ1-3; perhaps TRBD1 as D (5 bases). Germline V gene sequence: CDR1 SGHRS, CDR2 YFSETQ. CDR3 size: 16 residues. The V and J ends lost 2 bases and 0 bases respectively, with 12 bases between them.

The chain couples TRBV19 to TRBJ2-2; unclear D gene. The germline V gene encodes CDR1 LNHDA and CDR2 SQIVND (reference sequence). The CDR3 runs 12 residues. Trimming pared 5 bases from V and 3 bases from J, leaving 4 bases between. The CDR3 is CASSPHTGELFF. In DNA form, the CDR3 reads TGTGCCAGTAGTCCTCACACCGGGGAGCTGTTTTTT.

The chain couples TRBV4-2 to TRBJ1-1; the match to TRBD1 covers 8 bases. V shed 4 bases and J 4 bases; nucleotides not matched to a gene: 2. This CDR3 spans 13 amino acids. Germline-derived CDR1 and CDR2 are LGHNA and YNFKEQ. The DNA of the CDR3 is TGTGCCAGCAGCCCTACAGGGGGCACTGAAGCTTTCTTT. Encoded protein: CASSPTGGTEAFF.

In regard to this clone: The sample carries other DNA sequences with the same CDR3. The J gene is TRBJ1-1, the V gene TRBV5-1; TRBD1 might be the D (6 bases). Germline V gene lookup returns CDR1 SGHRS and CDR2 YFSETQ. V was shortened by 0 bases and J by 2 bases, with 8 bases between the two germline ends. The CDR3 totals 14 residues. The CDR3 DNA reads TGCGCCAGCAGCTTGGACAGGGTAAACACTGAAGCTTTCTTT. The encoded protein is CASSLDRVNTEAFF.

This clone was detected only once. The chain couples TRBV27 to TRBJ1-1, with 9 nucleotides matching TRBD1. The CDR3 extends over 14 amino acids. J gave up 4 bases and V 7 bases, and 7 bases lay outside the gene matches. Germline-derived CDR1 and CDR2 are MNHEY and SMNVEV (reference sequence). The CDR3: CASNPSGQGTEAFF. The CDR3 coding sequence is TGTGCCAGCAATCCATCGGGACAGGGCACTGAAGCTTTCTTT.